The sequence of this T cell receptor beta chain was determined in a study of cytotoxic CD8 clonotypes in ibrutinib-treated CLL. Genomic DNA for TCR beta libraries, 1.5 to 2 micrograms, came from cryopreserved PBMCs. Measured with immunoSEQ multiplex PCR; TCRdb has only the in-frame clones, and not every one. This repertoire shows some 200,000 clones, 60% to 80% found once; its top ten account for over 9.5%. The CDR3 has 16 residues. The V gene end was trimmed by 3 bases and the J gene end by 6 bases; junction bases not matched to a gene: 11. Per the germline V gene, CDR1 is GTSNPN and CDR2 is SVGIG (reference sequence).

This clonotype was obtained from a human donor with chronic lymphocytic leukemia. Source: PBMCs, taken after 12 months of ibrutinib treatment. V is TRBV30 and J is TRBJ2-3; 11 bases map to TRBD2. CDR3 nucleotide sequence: TGTGCCTGGAGCCTAGGCCTAGCGGGGGGTCCGGATACGCAGTATTTT. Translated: CAWSLGLAGGPDTQYF.